Listed below are T cell receptor beta chains from one sample, sequenced in a study of post-analysis software for immune sequencing data. A single record per CDR3 protein comes from TCRdb applying MiXCR to the PCR reads. This sample has 400,000 to 500,000 distinct CDR3 sequences, with approximately 37% found just once. The sequencing sample was made of blood. These receptors came from a girl aged 2 to 9 with multiple sclerosis. Both conserved end residues are trimmed from each CDR3. Expanded clones are given a class, and other clones once, few, many or no size at all.

V: TRBV7-6
J: TRBJ1-2
size: few
length: 13
CDR3: ASSLEAGATYGYT

V: TRBV5-1
J: TRBJ1-2
size: -
length: 13
CDR3: ASSQGQASNYGYT

V: TRBV7-2
J: TRBJ1-1
size: -
length: 12
CDR3: ASSPFGGGGEAF

V: TRBV12-3/TRBV12-4
J: TRBJ2-7
size: -
length: 13
CDR3: ASSSLAVTSYEQY

V: TRBV12-3/TRBV12-4
J: TRBJ2-7
size: -
length: 15
CDR3: ASSLAEGGFLSYEQY

V: TRBV7-3
J: TRBJ2-1
size: few
length: 12
CDR3: ASAPSGSRNEQF

V: TRBV10-3
J: TRBJ2-6
size: few
length: 14
CDR3: ATKLAGPSGANVLT

V: TRBV21-1
J: TRBJ2-7
size: -
length: 15
CDR3: ASSKALRTGTSYEQY

V: TRBV10-3
J: TRBJ2-1
size: few
length: 17
CDR3: AISEPKRDGDLSYNEQF

V: TRBV20-1
J: TRBJ2-1
size: few
length: 13
CDR3: SAPNQGYPYNEQF

V: TRBV28
J: TRBJ2-3
size: -
length: 14
CDR3: ASSFRTSGSRDTQY

V: TRBV5-1
J: TRBJ1-1
size: once
length: 14
CDR3: ASRPRRYLMNTEAF

V: TRBV12-3/TRBV12-4
J: TRBJ2-7
size: -
length: 12
CDR3: ASTPGQGCYEQY

V: TRBV7-3
J: TRBJ1-1
size: few
length: 11
CDR3: ASSNSPNTEAF

V: TRBV24-1
J: TRBJ1-6
size: few
length: 11
CDR3: ATRGPNNSPLH